This is a list of T cell receptor beta chains from one sample in a study of shared clonotypes between healthy human individuals. Produced via immunoSEQ multiplex PCR; TCRdb's table is partial and in-frame only. The repertoire holds 1.5 million to 2.5 million clones, with about 95% as singletons. Material for sequencing was naive CD8+ T cells sorted from blood. The source is a young man in good health. Each CDR3 is given with its conserved first and last residue. D genes are given only for firm matches. Where a row states a size, it is once, few, many or the class of an expanded clone; other rows omit it.

d_call	v_call	clone_size	cdr3_length	j_call	cdr3_aa	cdr3_nt
.	TRBV5-5	.	14	TRBJ1-5	CASSLDGANQPQHF	TGTGCCAGCAGCTTGGATGGTGCCAATCAGCCCCAGCATTTT
.	TRBV5-4	.	12	TRBJ2-7	CASSYGGYEQYF	TGTGCCAGCAGCTACGGAGGCTACGAGCAGTACTTC
.	TRBV5-4	.	15	TRBJ2-1	CASSPPASSYNEQFF	TGTGCCAGCAGCCCCCCTGCTAGCTCCTACAATGAGCAGTTCTTC
.	TRBV25-1	.	16	TRBJ2-1	CASSDWRDKPYNEQFF	TGTGCCAGCAGTGACTGGCGTGACAAGCCCTACAATGAGCAGTTCTTC
.	TRBV28	.	20	TRBJ2-1	CASSLRRGQGRLGHYNEQFF	TGTGCCAGCAGTTTAAGGCGAGGTCAGGGGAGACTAGGACACTACAATGAGCAGTTCTTC
TRBD2	TRBV7-9	.	15	TRBJ2-7	CASSFPEREGVEQYF	TGTGCCAGCAGCTTCCCAGAGCGGGAGGGCGTCGAGCAGTACTTC
.	TRBV6-1	.	14	TRBJ2-7	CASSLKDRSYEQYF	TGTGCCAGCAGTCTCAAAGACAGATCCTACGAGCAGTACTTC
.	TRBV5-3	.	14	TRBJ2-6	CARRTQGHPNVLTF	TGTGCCAGAAGAACTCAGGGACACCCCAACGTCCTGACTTTC
.	TRBV2	.	10	TRBJ2-1	CARGGGEQFF	TGTGCCAGAGGGGGGGGTGAGCAGTTCTTC
TRBD1	TRBV11-2	.	16	TRBJ1-4	CASSLNRDRELEKLFF	TGTGCCAGCAGCTTAAATCGGGACAGGGAGTTAGAAAAACTGTTTTTT
.	TRBV9	.	14	TRBJ2-7	CASSVGEGPFEQYF	TGTGCCAGCAGCGTAGGTGAGGGCCCGTTCGAGCAGTACTTC
.	TRBV7-8	.	13	TRBJ2-5	CASSLDGGWTQYF	TGTGCCAGCAGCTTAGACGGGGGATGGACCCAGTACTTC
.	TRBV7-2	once	19	TRBJ2-1	CASSKNPTPNAGPHNEQFF	TGTGCCAGCAGCAAAAACCCCACCCCCAACGCGGGACCCCACAATGAGCAGTTCTTC
.	TRBV5-6	.	12	TRBJ2-3	CASSLGADTQYF	TGTGCCAGCAGCTTGGGAGCCGATACGCAGTATTTT
TRBD2	TRBV10-1	once	16	TRBJ2-3	CASSEGTSGKSDTQYF	TGCGCCAGCAGTGAGGGGACTAGCGGGAAGTCAGATACGCAGTATTTT
TRBD2	TRBV28	.	18	TRBJ2-5	CASSGSGVSPGLQETQYF	TGTGCCAGCAGTGGTAGCGGGGTAAGCCCCGGGCTGCAAGAGACCCAGTACTTC
TRBD2	TRBV7-9	.	19	TRBJ2-7	CASSSPDSGSRRGLYEQYF	TGTGCCAGCAGCTCCCCGGATAGCGGGAGCCGGAGGGGGCTGTACGAGCAGTACTTC
TRBD2	TRBV7-9	.	14	TRBJ2-3	CASSRTSGADTQYF	TGTGCCAGCAGCCGGACTAGCGGGGCAGATACGCAGTATTTT
TRBD2	TRBV4-3	.	18	TRBJ2-5	CASSPSGTSGGRPETQYF	TGCGCCAGCAGCCCTAGTGGGACTAGCGGGGGGCGACCTGAGACCCAGTACTTC
TRBD2	TRBV6-5	.	15	TRBJ2-1	CASSLRGGDYNEQFF	TGTGCCAGCAGCCTACGGGGAGGGGACTACAATGAGCAGTTCTTC
.	TRBV10-2	.	13	TRBJ1-1	CASSGNMNTEAFF	TGCGCCAGCAGTGGGAACATGAACACTGAAGCTTTCTTT
TRBD2	TRBV9	.	17	TRBJ2-5	CASSRTSGSYLQETQYF	TGTGCCAGCAGCAGGACTAGCGGGTCGTACTTACAAGAGACCCAGTACTTC
TRBD1	TRBV27	.	15	TRBJ2-3	CASSLWGQGSDTQYF	TGTGCCAGCAGTTTATGGGGACAGGGGTCAGATACGCAGTATTTT
TRBD2	TRBV19	.	15	TRBJ2-2	CASRQGAGDTGELFF	TGTGCCAGTAGACAAGGAGCGGGGGATACCGGGGAGCTGTTTTTT
.	TRBV5-4	.	13	TRBJ2-7	CASSLEVGGEQYF	TGTGCCAGCAGCTTGGAGGTTGGGGGGGAGCAGTACTTC